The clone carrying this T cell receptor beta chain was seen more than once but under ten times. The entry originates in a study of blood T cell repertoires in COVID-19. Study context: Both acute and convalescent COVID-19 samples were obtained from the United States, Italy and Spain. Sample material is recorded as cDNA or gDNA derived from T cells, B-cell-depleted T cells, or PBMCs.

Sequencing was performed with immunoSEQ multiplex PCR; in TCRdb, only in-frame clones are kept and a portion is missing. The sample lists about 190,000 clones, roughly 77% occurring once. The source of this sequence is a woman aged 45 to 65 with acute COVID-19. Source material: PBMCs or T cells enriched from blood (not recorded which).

CDR3 DNA: TGCGCCAGCAGCCCGAGGACAGGGGAGAGTTCACCCCTCCACTTT. Amino acid sequence: CASSPRTGESSPLHF. The J gene is TRBJ1-6, the V gene TRBV5-1; 9 bases line up with TRBD1. J lost 9 bases, V lost 4 bases, and 8 bases had no gene match. This CDR3 is built from 15 residues. Germline lookup yields CDR1 SGHRS and CDR2 YFSETQ.